Included here is one T cell receptor beta chain sequence, with context. Its target is not known. TCR beta CDR3 region amplification was performed from RNA transcripts. When the TCR CDR3 underwent first-round RT-PCR, the HTBI primer set was used. TCRdb processed the multiplex PCR reads anew with MiXCR; each CDR3 protein has one entry. The sample lists approximately 300,000 distinct CDR3 sequences; about 15% were seen once. This sample is drawn from a study of T cells in Graves' hyperthyroidism and ophthalmopathy. General study findings and limits: By a 13 V-J model, ophthalmopathy was set apart from stable hyperthyroidism. Median prediction lead before ophthalmopathy onset was about 6.5 months with the model.

The junction had 5 bases not matched to a gene; V was cut back by 8 bases and J by 9 bases. This CDR3 region has 12 residues. Isolation of PBMCs was performed on around 9.8 ml fresh peripheral blood. This clonotype was sampled from a man aged 30-40 years with Graves' hyperthyroidism. The gene calls are TRBV12-3 or TRBV12-4 and TRBJ1-2, with 11 bases matching TRBD1. Sequenced sample: blood. For the CDR3, the DNA is TGTGCCAGCGCGGACAGGGGGCACAGCTACACCTTC. Translation gives CASADRGHSYTF.